The clone carrying this T cell receptor beta chain has a handful of counts. No antigen is known for it. This sample was included in a study of T cell repertoires in cytomegalovirus infection. Across the whole study: A matching HLA type, together with CMV infection, was signaled by public TCR beta signatures. Points from the study as a whole: HLA-C-restricted CMV-specific TCR beta clonotypes prevailed in the ex vivo response. The cumulative frequency of public TCR beta families distinguished individuals who carried CMV together with the relevant HLA.

In germline, CDR1 is SGHVS, CDR2 FQNEAQ. The CDR3 consists of 14 residues. The V end lost 3 bases, the J end lost 5 bases, and 11 bases lay between the germline ends. MiXCR, applied by TCRdb to the reads, yields one record per CDR3 protein. The sample lists about 71,000 distinct CDR3 sequences; 20% to 25% were seen once. Sample: CD8+ T cells from cultured PBMCs, taken from culture after CMV antigen stimulation. This chain links TRBV7-8 with TRBJ1-5, with no clear D. This receptor was identified in a human donor in good health (CMV status not recorded). Some clones in this sample may be carry-over from other donors' samples. CDR3 nucleotides: TGTGCCAGCAGCTTTCTTAGGGAGTATCAGCCCCAGCATTTT. It codes for CASSFLREYQPQHF.